One sample yielded the 8 T cell receptor beta chains listed below, sequenced in a study of T cell responses to AZD1222 COVID-19 vaccine. Measured with immunoSEQ multiplex PCR; TCRdb has only the in-frame clones, and not every one. Of 65,000 to 70,000 clones in the sample, roughly 80% were seen once. The specimen comprised peripheral blood, sampled 28 days after the second AZD1222 dose. The receptors were sampled from an adult who received the AZD1222 COVID-19 vaccine.

This rearrangement joins TRBV5-1 to TRBJ2-5, with D unresolved. Between the trimmed V and J ends, which lost 2 bases and 1 base, there was a span of 9 bases. Looked up from germline, CDR1 is SGHRS and CDR2 is YFSETQ. This CDR3 has 14 residues. The chain's CDR3 is CASSFPDVQETQYF. The CDR3, as DNA: TGCGCCAGCAGCTTTCCGGACGTCCAAGAGACCCAGTACTTC.

The chain recombines TRBV6-6 with TRBJ1-2; D gene unclear. Germline values: CDR1 MNHNY, CDR2 SVGAGI (reference sequence). The CDR3 sequence is 13 residues long. V was shortened by 2 bases and J by 8 bases, with 12 bases between the two germline ends. The CDR3 nucleotides are TGTGCCAGCAGTTACCCTGATTTGGCCGGCTACACCTTC. Its protein product is CASSYPDLAGYTF.

V gene TRBV9 combines with J gene TRBJ1-4, with 10 bases lining up with TRBD1. The CDR3 is 15 amino acids. The ends lost 3 bases at V and 7 bases at J; junction bases unmatched: 6. Germline CDR1 and CDR2: SGDLS and YYNGEE. DNA for the CDR3: TGTGCCAGCAGCGCCCGGACAGGGGGAGGTGAAAAACTGTTTTTT. This encodes CASSARTGGGEKLFF.

The chain links TRBV5-1 to TRBJ2-7, with TRBD1 matching over 8 bases. J was trimmed by 2 bases and V by 4 bases; bases with no gene match: 8. The CDR3 consists of 15 residues. The germline V gene encodes CDR1 SGHRS and CDR2 YFSETQ. Written as DNA, the CDR3 is TGCGCCAGCAGCCCCAGACAGGGGACCGCCTACGAGCAGTACTTC. Its translation is CASSPRQGTAYEQYF.

This chain connects TRBV6-6 to TRBJ2-3, with D perhaps matching TRBD2 (5 bases). V was pared by 9 bases and J by 0 bases, with 10 bases between. CDR3 length equals 13 residues. In germline, CDR1 is MNHNY, CDR2 SVGAGI (reference sequence). CDR3 nucleotides: TGTGCCAGTAAAGCGGTTAGCACAGATACGCAGTATTTT. Translation gives CASKAVSTDTQYF.

The chain recombines TRBV19 with TRBJ1-2; tentative D call: TRBD1 (5 bases). The CDR3 sequence is 13 residues long. Germline loops: CDR1 LNHDA, CDR2 SQIVND (reference sequence). Trimming cost V 5 bases and J 4 bases, with 11 bases left between them. The CDR3 region has the DNA TGTGCCAGTAGTCCCGGGACCATCTATGGCTACACCTTC. It encodes CASSPGTIYGYTF.

This chain joins TRBV5-8 and TRBJ2-5; D is ambiguous. This CDR3 is built from 14 residues. V gave up 0 bases and J gave up 4 bases, with 10 bases separating them. Looked up from germline, CDR1 is SGHTS and CDR2 is YDEGEE. The CDR3 reads CASSLGQVGETQYF. The CDR3 coding sequence is TGTGCCAGCAGCTTGGGTCAGGTGGGAGAGACCCAGTACTTC.

The chain joins TRBV18 to TRBJ2-1; D not certain. Germline V lookup: CDR1 KGHSH, CDR2 LQKENI. The V and J ends lost 2 bases and 10 bases respectively, with 6 bases between them. CDR3 size: 11 residues. CDR3 sequence: CASSPEREQFF. The CDR3 DNA follows: TGTGCCAGCTCACCAGAACGGGAGCAGTTCTTC.